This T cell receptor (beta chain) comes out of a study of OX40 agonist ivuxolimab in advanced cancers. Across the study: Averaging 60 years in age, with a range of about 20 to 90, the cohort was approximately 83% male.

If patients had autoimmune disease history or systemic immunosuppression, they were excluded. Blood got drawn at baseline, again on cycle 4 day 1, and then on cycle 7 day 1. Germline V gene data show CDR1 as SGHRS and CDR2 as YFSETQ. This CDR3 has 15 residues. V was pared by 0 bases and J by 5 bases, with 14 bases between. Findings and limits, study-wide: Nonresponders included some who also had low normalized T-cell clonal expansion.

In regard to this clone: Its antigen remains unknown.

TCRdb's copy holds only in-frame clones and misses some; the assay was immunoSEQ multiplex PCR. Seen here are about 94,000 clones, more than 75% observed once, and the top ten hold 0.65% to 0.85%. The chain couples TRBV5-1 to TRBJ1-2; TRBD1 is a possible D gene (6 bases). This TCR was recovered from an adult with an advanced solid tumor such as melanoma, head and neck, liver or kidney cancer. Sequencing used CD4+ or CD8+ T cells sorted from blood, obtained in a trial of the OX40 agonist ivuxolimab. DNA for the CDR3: TGCGCCAGCAGCTTGGTGGGGGCAGGGAGGTATGGCTACACCTTC. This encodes CASSLVGAGRYGYTF.